Listed below are T cell receptor beta chains from one sample, sequenced in a study of blood T cell repertoires in COVID-19. Clones were read by immunoSEQ multiplex PCR, and TCRdb kept only the in-frame ones, dropping some. The table includes 250,000 to 350,000 clones, 90% detected once. Sequencing was carried out using PBMCs or T cells enriched from blood (not recorded which). Receptors originate from a woman aged 25-40 years who had recovered from COVID-19. The CDR3 runs from the conserved cysteine through the conserved F or W. A D gene is named only where the DNA matches it firmly. Size is stated for part of the rows, as once, few or many counts, or as a class when the clone is expanded.

DNA | CDR3 | size | D | J | V
TGTGCCAGCAGCAATGAGGAGTACAGGGCTAGGAATTCACCCCTCCACTTT | CASSNEEYRARNSPLHF | . | . | TRBJ1-6 | TRBV28
TGCGCCAGCAGCTTGTTGGTTAGGAGCTCCTACAATGAGCAGTTCTTC | CASSLLVRSSYNEQFF | . | . | TRBJ2-1 | TRBV5-1
TGTGCCAGCAGCCCCACTAGCGGGGGTAGTCCAAATACGCAGTATTTT | CASSPTSGGSPNTQYF | . | TRBD2 | TRBJ2-3 | TRBV4-2
TGTGCCAGCAGCCAAGGGATTGCCGACAGGGAGGCTGGGGCCAACGTCCTGACTTTC | CASSQGIADREAGANVLTF | . | . | TRBJ2-6 | TRBV4-2
TGCGCCAGCAGCAGTACCGGGACAGGGGATTTAGGTACGCAGTATTTT | CASSSTGTGDLGTQYF | . | TRBD1 | TRBJ2-3 | TRBV5-1
TGTGCCAGCACCACCACTAGTTTCCACGAGCAGTACTTC | CASTTTSFHEQYF | . | . | TRBJ2-7 | TRBV6-6
TGTGCCAGTAGTATGGCGGTCTCCTACGAGCAGTACTTC | CASSMAVSYEQYF | . | . | TRBJ2-7 | TRBV19
TGTGCCAGCCGCCCGTTGAGCCTGTTATCTAACTATGGCTACACCTTC | CASRPLSLLSNYGYTF | few | . | TRBJ1-2 | TRBV19
TGTGCCAGCAGCTTAGTAACCGGGAGCCCATACGAGCAGTACTTC | CASSLVTGSPYEQYF | . | . | TRBJ2-7 | TRBV11-2
TGTGCCAGCAGCTTAGGAAATAGCGGAGGCTCCTACAATGAGCAGTTCTTC | CASSLGNSGGSYNEQFF | . | . | TRBJ2-1 | TRBV7-3
TGTGCCAGCAGCTTTAGCGGGAGGGCCTACGAGCAGTACTTC | CASSFSGRAYEQYF | . | TRBD2 | TRBJ2-7 | TRBV13
TGTGCCAGCACCAACTACCAGGGGCAGGGGTCCTACGAGCAGTACTTC | CASTNYQGQGSYEQYF | . | . | TRBJ2-7 | TRBV7-9
TGTGCCAGCAGTACGGACAGCTACACCTTC | CASSTDSYTF | once | . | TRBJ1-2 | TRBV28
TGTGCCTGGAGCGCTACAGGGGGTGGGTCTGAAGCTTTCTTT | CAWSATGGGSEAFF | . | TRBD1 | TRBJ1-1 | TRBV30
TGTGCCATCAGTGAGTCGACTAGCGTTACAGATACGCAGTATTTT | CAISESTSVTDTQYF | . | TRBD2 | TRBJ2-3 | TRBV10-3
TGCGCCAGCAGGATGGGGGGTGGTAGCAATCAGCCCCAGCATTTT | CASRMGGGSNQPQHF | . | . | TRBJ1-5 | TRBV10-1
TGTGCCACCAGCAGAGAGGGAGGGCGGCAGTACTTC | CATSREGGRQYF | . | TRBD2 | TRBJ2-7 | TRBV15
TGTGCCAGCAGCCATCGACTAGCGGGACCGTTCTTC | CASSHRLAGPFF | . | TRBD2 | TRBJ2-1 | TRBV11-2
TGTGCTAAGAAGAGGGACACCTATGGCTACACCTTC | CAKKRDTYGYTF | . | . | TRBJ1-2 | TRBV12-3/TRBV12-4